The source of this T cell receptor beta chain is a study of OX40 agonist ivuxolimab in advanced cancers. Across the whole study: Partial responses were observed in three patients, of whom one had hepatocellular carcinoma and two had cutaneous melanoma.

Findings of the study overall: In the 0.1 to 3.0 mg/kg range, CD4+ and CD8+ blood T cells had expanded clonally by week 6.

The CDR3 loop spans 16 amino acids. The V gene end was trimmed by 4 bases and the J gene end by 7 bases; junction bases not matched to a gene: 8. The germline CDR1 and CDR2 sequences are SGHTA and FQGNSA. Comment on this clone: The antigen is not known.

Sequencing was performed with immunoSEQ multiplex PCR; in TCRdb, only in-frame clones are kept and a portion is missing. The repertoire has some 57,000 clones, 80% to 90% of them found once; the top ten carry approximately 5%. V gene TRBV7-2 combines with J gene TRBJ2-3, with 13 bases lining up with TRBD2. The sequencing here drew on CD4+ or CD8+ T cells sorted from blood, taken in a trial of the OX40 agonist ivuxolimab. This TCR was recovered from an adult with an advanced solid tumor such as melanoma, head and neck, liver or kidney cancer. In nucleotides, the CDR3 is TGTGCCAGCAGCTCTAGGACTAGCGGGAGAGGGAATACGCAGTATTTT. Protein: CASSSRTSGRGNTQYF.